This note documents a single TCR beta chain sequence. Its specificity is not known. The data were obtained in a study of shared clonotypes between healthy human individuals. This CDR3 is built from 18 residues. Germline loops: CDR1 SGDLS, CDR2 YYNGEE. Trimming took 4 bases from V and 0 from J, leaving 20 bases between them. Naive CD4+ cells were CD45RA-selected; the remaining cells were memory. Study results and limitations: Richness estimates generally favored naive over memory subsets. In contrast to clonotypes shared by all four donors, non-shared clonotypes had lower generation probabilities.

Per the original data handling: Owing to the provision of junction-only sequences devoid of quality scores by immunoSEQ, filtering differed. Assay: immunoSEQ multiplex PCR; the TCRdb copy retains only in-frame clones and omits some. The V and J calls and clone size are taken from that table; D and trimming were inferred from the DNA. This table holds a few million clones, roughly 92% found once. The receptor's source is a man aged 18 to 30 in good health. Some clones in this sample may be carry-over from other donors' samples. The chain uses TRBV9 and TRBJ1-3; D possibly corresponds to TRBD1 (6 bases). The sample taken for sequencing was naive CD4+ T cells from PBMCs. Subset defined: CD45RA+ positively selected. The chain's CDR3 is CASSSRVIGGDSGNTIYF. The CDR3 DNA reads as TGTGCCAGCAGCTCTAGAGTGATAGGGGGAGACTCTGGAAACACCATATATTTT.